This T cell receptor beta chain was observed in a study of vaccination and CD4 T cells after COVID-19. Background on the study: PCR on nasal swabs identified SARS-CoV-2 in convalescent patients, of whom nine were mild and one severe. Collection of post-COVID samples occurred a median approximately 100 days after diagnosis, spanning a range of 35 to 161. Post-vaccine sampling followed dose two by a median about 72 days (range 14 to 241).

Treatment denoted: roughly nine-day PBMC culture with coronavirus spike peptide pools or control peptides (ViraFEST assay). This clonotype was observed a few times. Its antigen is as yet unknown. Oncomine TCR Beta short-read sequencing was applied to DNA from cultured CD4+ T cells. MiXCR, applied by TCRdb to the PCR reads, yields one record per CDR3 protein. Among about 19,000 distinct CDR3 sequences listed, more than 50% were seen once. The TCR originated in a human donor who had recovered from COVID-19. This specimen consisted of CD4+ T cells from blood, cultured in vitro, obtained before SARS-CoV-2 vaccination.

In DNA, the CDR3 is TGTGCCAGCAGTGAAGCGCATCTAGCGGGGGCCACAGATACGCAGTATTTT. It is translated as CASSEAHLAGATDTQYF. This rearrangement joins TRBV6-1 to TRBJ2-3; 10 bases line up with TRBD2. Germline lookup yields CDR1 MNHNS and CDR2 SASEGT. The CDR3 totals 17 residues. V trimming: 0 bases; J trimming: 2 bases; junction bases outside the gene matches: 5.